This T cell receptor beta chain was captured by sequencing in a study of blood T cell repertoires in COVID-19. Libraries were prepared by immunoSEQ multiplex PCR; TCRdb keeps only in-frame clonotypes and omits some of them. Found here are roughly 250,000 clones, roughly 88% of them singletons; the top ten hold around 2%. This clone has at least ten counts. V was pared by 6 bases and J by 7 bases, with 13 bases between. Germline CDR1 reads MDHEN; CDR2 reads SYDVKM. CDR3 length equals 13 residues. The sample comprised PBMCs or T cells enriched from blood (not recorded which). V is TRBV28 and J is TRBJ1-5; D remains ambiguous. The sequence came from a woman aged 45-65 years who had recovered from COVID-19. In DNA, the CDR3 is TGTGCCAGCAGCTCCGTGAGGGTCCAGCCCCAGCATTTT. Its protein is CASSSVRVQPQHF.